This TCR beta chain was found in a study of blood T cell repertoires in COVID-19. Study information: Acute and convalescent COVID-19 specimens originated in the United States, Italy and Spain.

This clone was recorded once. Profiled with immunoSEQ multiplex PCR; TCRdb holds only in-frame clones, not every one. The sample contains under 300,000 clones, 83% of which appear only once. This CDR3 contains 18 residues. The germline CDR1 and CDR2 sequences are SGHAT and FQNNGV. With 2 bases clipped from V and 0 bases from J, the junction kept 11 bases outside the gene matches. The chain has TRBV11-2 and TRBJ2-7; 9 bases are a match to TRBD1. The specimen sequenced was peripheral blood. This TCR came from a human donor in a cohort sampled during active COVID-19. DNA of the CDR3: TGTGCCAGCAGCTTATTAGGTGGACGGACAGGGGCCTCCTACGAGCAGTACTTC. Translating it yields CASSLLGGRTGASYEQYF.